Reported below is one TCR beta chain. This clone is considered large (0.1 to 1%). It lacks a known antigen. No clone much larger than this one lies a single base away; base qualities are absent. Genomic DNA was extracted from sorted cells for sequencing of the TCRbeta CDR3 region. The immunoSEQ Assay was used for sequencing of TCRbeta CDR3 regions. TCRdb carries this immuneACCESS record with in-frame sequences only. Its versions omit some clonotypes, under half of them owing to an unresolved V gene in the studies checked, with the rest unexplained. Here the sample has 9,500 to 13,000 clones; 76% occur a single time. Of the sample, approximately 22% is held by the ten largest clones. This entry belongs to a study of OX40 agonist ivuxolimab in advanced cancers. Concerning the study at large: The costimulatory receptor OX40 (CD134) was targeted by ivuxolimab, a fully human IgG2 agonistic monoclonal antibody. Intravenous ivuxolimab was administered to patients every 2 weeks at six dose levels: 0.01, 0.1, 0.3, 1.5, 3 and 10 mg/kg. Among the roughly 52 dose-escalation patients, around 20 had hepatocellular carcinoma, around 15 melanoma, 9 renal cell carcinoma and 9 head and neck cancer. The dose-escalation cohort was roughly 80% male with a mean age of about 65 years, ranging from about 20 to 85. Patients were allowed to have had prior anti-PD-1, anti-PD-L1 or anti-CTLA-4 therapy, and 40% of the dose-escalation patients had previously received checkpoint inhibitors. Partial responses occurred in three dose-escalation patients: two with cutaneous melanoma and one with hepatocellular carcinoma. The purpose of peripheral TCRbeta sequencing was to test whether ivuxolimab changed TCR sequence diversity and led to clonal T-cell expansion. The paper covers the monotherapy dose-escalation part of the phase I ivuxolimab trial, which included N of about 50 patients. The paper's findings and limits, for the study overall: At doses of 0.1 to 3.0 mg/kg, clonal expansion of both CD4+ and CD8+ T cells in blood was seen between baseline and week 6. In partial responders in the 0.1-3.0 mg/kg groups, normalized peripheral clonal expansion was found to be among the lowest, especially among CD8+ T cells. After ivuxolimab, CD8+ T cells had more expanded clones than CD4+ T cells on average. The antigen specificity of the peripheral T cells that underwent clonal expansion was not determined. Low levels of normalized T-cell clonal expansion were also seen in some patients who did not respond.

The germline V gene encodes CDR1 SGHRS and CDR2 YFSETQ. Trimming costs V 4 bases and J 9 bases, and their ends lie 10 bases apart. CDR3 length: 11 amino acids, cysteine to phenylalanine. Just the 33-base CDR3 DNA is kept, in frame starting at base 1. The trial excluded patients who had a history of autoimmune disease or who were on systemic immunosuppression. Peripheral blood for TCR sequencing was collected from all dose cohorts at baseline, on cycle 4 day 1, and on cycle 7 day 1. The samples were drawn from a first-in-human, open-label, multicenter phase I dose-escalation trial of ivuxolimab. Adults with locally advanced or metastatic melanoma, renal cell, hepatocellular, or head and neck squamous cell carcinoma were enrolled in the trial. CD4+ and CD8+ T cells were sorted separately from peripheral blood before TCR sequencing.

The specimen comprised CD4+ or CD8+ T cells sorted from blood, sampled in a trial of the OX40 agonist ivuxolimab. The chain is assembled from TRBV5-1 and TRBJ2-5, with the D gene uncertain. This TCR came from an adult with an advanced solid tumor such as melanoma, head and neck, liver or kidney cancer. The sequenced DNA is TGCGCCAGCAGCGACCGCACGCCCCAGTACTTC. The resulting protein is CASSDRTPQYF.